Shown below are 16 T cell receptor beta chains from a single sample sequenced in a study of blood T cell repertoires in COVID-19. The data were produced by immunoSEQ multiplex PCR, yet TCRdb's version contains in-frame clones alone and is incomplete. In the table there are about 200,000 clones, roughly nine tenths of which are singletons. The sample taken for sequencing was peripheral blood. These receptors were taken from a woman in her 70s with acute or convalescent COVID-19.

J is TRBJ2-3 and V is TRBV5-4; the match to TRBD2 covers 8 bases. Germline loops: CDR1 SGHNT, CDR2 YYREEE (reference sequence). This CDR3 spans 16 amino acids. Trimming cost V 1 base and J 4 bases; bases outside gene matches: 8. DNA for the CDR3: TGTGCCAGCAGCTTGACAGGGAGACTAGCGCCAGATACGCAGTATTTT. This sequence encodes CASSLTGRLAPDTQYF.

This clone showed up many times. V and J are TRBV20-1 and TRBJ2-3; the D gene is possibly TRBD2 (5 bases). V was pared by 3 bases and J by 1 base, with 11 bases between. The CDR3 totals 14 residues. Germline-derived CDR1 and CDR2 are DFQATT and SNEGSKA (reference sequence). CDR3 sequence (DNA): TGCAGTGCTAGTGCGCTAGCCGGCACAGATACGCAGTATTTT. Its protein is CSASALAGTDTQYF.

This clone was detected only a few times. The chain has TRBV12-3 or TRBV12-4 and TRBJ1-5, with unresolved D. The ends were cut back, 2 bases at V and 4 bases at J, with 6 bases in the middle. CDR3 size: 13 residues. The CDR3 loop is CASSLWQNQPQHF. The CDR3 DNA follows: TGTGCCAGCAGTTTATGGCAGAATCAGCCCCAGCATTTT.

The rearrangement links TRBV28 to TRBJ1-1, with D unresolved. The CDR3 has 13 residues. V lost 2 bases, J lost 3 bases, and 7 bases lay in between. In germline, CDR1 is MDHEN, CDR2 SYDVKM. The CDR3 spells CASSLSPDTEAFF. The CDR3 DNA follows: TGTGCCAGCAGTTTAAGTCCGGACACTGAAGCTTTCTTT.

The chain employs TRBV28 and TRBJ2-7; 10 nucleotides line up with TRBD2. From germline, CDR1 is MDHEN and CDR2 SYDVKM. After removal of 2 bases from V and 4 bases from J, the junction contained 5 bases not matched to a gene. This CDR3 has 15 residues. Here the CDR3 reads CASSLQLAGRYEQYF. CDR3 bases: TGTGCCAGCAGTTTACAACTAGCGGGGCGATACGAGCAGTACTTC.

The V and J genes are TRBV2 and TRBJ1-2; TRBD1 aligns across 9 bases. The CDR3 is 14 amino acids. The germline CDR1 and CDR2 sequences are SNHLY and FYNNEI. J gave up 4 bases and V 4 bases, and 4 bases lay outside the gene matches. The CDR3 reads CASSVGQGSYGYTF. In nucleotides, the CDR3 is TGTGCCAGCAGTGTGGGACAGGGATCCTATGGCTACACCTTC.

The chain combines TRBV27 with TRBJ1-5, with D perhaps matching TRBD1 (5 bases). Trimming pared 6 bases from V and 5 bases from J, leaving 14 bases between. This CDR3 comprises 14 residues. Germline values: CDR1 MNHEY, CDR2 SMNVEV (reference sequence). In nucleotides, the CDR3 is TGTGCCAGCAGCGAGGGACTCCGTGATCAGCCCCAGCATTTT. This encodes CASSEGLRDQPQHF.

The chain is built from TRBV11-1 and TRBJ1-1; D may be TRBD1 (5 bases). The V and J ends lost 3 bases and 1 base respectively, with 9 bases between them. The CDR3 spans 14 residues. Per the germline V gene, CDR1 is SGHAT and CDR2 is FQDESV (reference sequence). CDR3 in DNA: TGTGCCAGCAGCTTCCATCAGGGGAACACTGAAGCTTTCTTT. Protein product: CASSFHQGNTEAFF.

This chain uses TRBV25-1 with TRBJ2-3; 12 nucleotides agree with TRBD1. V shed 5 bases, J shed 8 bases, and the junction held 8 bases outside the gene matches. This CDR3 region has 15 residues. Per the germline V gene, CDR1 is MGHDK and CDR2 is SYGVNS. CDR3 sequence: CASSLGTGGVGTQYF. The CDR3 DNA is TGTGCCAGCAGTTTGGGGACAGGGGGCGTCGGTACGCAGTATTTT.

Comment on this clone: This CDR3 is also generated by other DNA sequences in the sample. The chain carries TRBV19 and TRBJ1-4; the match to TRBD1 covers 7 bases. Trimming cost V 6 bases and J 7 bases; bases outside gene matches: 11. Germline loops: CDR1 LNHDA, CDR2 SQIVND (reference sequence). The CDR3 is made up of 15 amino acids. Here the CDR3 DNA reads TGTGCCAGTAGCACTCGGACAGGAGGGGGTGAAAAACTGTTTTTT. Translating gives CASSTRTGGGEKLFF.

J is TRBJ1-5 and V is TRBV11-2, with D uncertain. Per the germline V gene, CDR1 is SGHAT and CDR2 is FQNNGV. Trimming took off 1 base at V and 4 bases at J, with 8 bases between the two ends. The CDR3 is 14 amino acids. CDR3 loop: CASSLGSGNQPQHF. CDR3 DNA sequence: TGTGCCAGCAGCTTAGGTTCGGGAAATCAGCCCCAGCATTTT.

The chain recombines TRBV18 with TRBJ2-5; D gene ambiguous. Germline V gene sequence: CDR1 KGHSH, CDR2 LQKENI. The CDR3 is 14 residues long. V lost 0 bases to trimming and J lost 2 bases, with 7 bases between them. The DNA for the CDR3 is TGTGCCAGCTCACCACCAGGCAGGCAAGAGACCCAGTACTTC. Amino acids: CASSPPGRQETQYF.

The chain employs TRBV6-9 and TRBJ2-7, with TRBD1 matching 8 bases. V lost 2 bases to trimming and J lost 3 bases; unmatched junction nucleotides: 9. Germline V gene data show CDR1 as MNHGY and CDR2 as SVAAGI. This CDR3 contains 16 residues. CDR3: CASSYPPGQAYYEQYF. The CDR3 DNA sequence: TGTGCCAGCAGTTATCCTCCGGGACAGGCCTACTACGAGCAGTACTTC.

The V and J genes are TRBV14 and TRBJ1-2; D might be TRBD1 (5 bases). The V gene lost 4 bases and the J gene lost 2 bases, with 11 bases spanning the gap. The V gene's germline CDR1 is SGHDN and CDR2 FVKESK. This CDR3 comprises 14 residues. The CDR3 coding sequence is TGTGCCAGCAGCCCGTTCACAGGCAACTATGGCTACACCTTC. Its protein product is CASSPFTGNYGYTF.

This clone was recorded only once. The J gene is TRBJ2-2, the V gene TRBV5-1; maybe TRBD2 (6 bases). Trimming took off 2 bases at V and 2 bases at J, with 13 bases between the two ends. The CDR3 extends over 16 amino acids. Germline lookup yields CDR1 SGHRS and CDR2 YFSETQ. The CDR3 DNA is TGCGCCAGCAGCTTCCTCAAGGGACTCAACACCGGGGAGCTGTTTTTT. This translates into CASSFLKGLNTGELFF.

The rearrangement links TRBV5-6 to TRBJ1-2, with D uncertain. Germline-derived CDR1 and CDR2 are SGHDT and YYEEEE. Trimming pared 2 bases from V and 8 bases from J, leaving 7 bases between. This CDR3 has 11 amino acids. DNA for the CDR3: TGTGCCAGCAGCTTCCTCGTCGGCTACACCTTC. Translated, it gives CASSFLVGYTF. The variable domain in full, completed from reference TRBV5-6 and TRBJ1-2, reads DAGVTQSPTHLIKTRGQQVTLRCSPKSGHDTVSWYQQALGQGPQFIFQYYEEEERQRGNFPDRFSGHQFPNYSSELNVNALLLGDSALYLCASSFLVGYTFGSGTRLTVV.